These T cell receptor beta chains were read from a single sample in a study of blood T cells in healthy people across ages. Via MiXCR, TCRdb re-called the 5' RACE reads, giving one row per CDR3 protein. The data show about 720,000 distinct CDR3 sequences, just under 25% seen once. The sample was also linked to a second study, of T cells of mothers and their children.

Material for sequencing was blood. All receptors derive from a boy younger than 18 in good health. The conserved cysteine and the conserved F or W are not part of the CDR3 here. Fields, in order: J gene, V gene, CDR3 protein.

>TRBJ2-7|TRBV7-9
ASSFSDSYEQY
>TRBJ1-4|TRBV28
ASSLEQGGEKLF
>TRBJ1-5|TRBV20-1
SARELNQPQH
>NA|TRBV6-2/TRBV6-3
ASSLTFYEQY
>TRBJ1-4|TRBV5-5
ASSFPGTGDEKLF
>TRBJ1-1|TRBV7-6
ASSPDRGRVDTEAF
>TRBJ2-3|TRBV7-9
ASSYGTSPQY
>TRBJ2-3|TRBV5-1
ASSSGLAGARADTQY
>TRBJ2-2|TRBV30
AWSSLDGGQTGELF
>TRBJ2-3|TRBV20-1
SAGSTDTQY
>TRBJ2-7|TRBV6-2/TRBV6-3
ASGGQGRGEQY
>TRBJ1-4|TRBV24-1
ATSDARGLPGTNEKLF
>TRBJ2-3|TRBV6-5
ASSYTPGSTDTQY
>TRBJ2-3|TRBV9
ASSPSGGDTDTQY
>TRBJ2-1|TRBV12-3/TRBV12-4
ASSAPGQALTYNEQF
>TRBJ2-1|TRBV18
ASSNPANEQF
>TRBJ2-3|TRBV4-2
ASSQDWRESADTQY
>TRBJ2-5|TRBV7-2
ASRQNRLAGETQY
>TRBJ2-1|TRBV29-1
SSGTSGSLMYNEQF
>TRBJ1-2|TRBV12-3/TRBV12-4
ASSLLVGDEDGYT
>TRBJ2-3|TRBV29-1
SVVPGSTDTQC
>TRBJ2-7|TRBV20-1
SASLAGGWNHEQY
>TRBJ1-4|TRBV7-9
ASSTTTRIREKLF
>TRBJ2-7|TRBV28
ATSYSYEQY
>TRBJ2-7|TRBV12-3/TRBV12-4
ASQGGSGRNYEQY
>TRBJ2-5|TRBV28
ASSTRQSQETQY
>TRBJ1-2|TRBV6-6
ASSYAGYT
>TRBJ1-6|TRBV7-8
ASSFRQENSPLH
>TRBJ2-4|TRBV18
ASSPAGWNIQY
>TRBJ1-6|TRBV28
ASSRGPRDSYNSPLH
>TRBJ2-5|TRBV20-1
SARILGSERETQY
>NA|TRBV27
ASSLFGGGDEQY
>NA|TRBV24-1
ATSPGFHNEQF
>TRBJ2-3|TRBV20-1
SARDILSTDTQY
>TRBJ2-3|TRBV7-9
ASSLQPTSGIDTQY
>TRBJ2-5|TRBV5-1
ASSLRPGQGVQETQY
>TRBJ2-5|TRBV3-1
ASSQRTAQETQY
>TRBJ1-1|TRBV25-1
ASSEYEGNEAF
>TRBJ1-4|TRBV7-6
ASSLARTGWANEKLF
>TRBJ2-5|TRBV7-3
ASSLGSASGRSETQY
>TRBJ1-5|TRBV5-1
ASSLGAGQQPQH
>TRBJ1-4|TRBV28
ASSQDRRGNLF
>TRBJ1-2|TRBV6-5
ASSSPGSYGYT
>TRBJ1-5|TRBV6-1
ASRGGGAGNQPQH
>TRBJ2-7|TRBV7-2
ASSRRTSGIYEQY
>TRBJ1-3|TRBV6-1
ALSAGLDGNTIY